This TCR beta chain came from a study of blood T cell repertoires in COVID-19. Looking at the study overall: Material from acute and convalescent COVID-19 was sourced from the United States, Italy and Spain. T cells, B-cell-depleted T cells, or PBMCs supplied cDNA or gDNA.

In the original workflow: The assay estimated nucleated cells by amplifying reference gene primers. The method was immunoSEQ multiplex PCR; TCRdb's version includes in-frame clones alone and lacks a portion of them. The D gene and trimming were derived from the DNA, and the V and J assignments and clone size from that table. The data contain under 65,000 clones, 82% of them singletons. Sequenced: peripheral blood. The TCR was taken from a woman aged 60-70 years with acute or convalescent COVID-19.

The CDR3 sequence: CAISEGRGGPEAFF. Written as DNA, the CDR3 is TGTGCCATCAGTGAAGGGAGGGGGGGACCTGAAGCTTTCTTT. The genes are TRBV10-3 and TRBJ1-1; TRBD1 might be the D (6 bases). CDR3 length: 14 residues. V lost 3 bases and J 6 bases, leaving 14 bases between the germline ends. Germline V CDR1 and CDR2: ENHRY, SYGVKD.